This T cell receptor (beta chain) was recovered during a study of post-analysis software for immune sequencing data. Overall study context: Both relapsing-remitting and secondary progressive multiple sclerosis featured among the disease courses, as did progressive-relapsing multiple sclerosis.

Prepared libraries of TCR beta cDNA carried unique molecular identifiers. Hundreds of thousands of cDNA molecules came from around 1 to 10 million T cells. TCRdb re-called the PCR reads with MiXCR, one entry per CDR3 protein. This sample carries roughly 800,000 distinct CDR3 sequences, 46% of them seen once, and the ten largest clones take 4.9%. Study-level findings and limits: Same-batch preparations were strongly co-clustered by F measure. A few TRBV segments (TRBV5-6, TRBV5-1 and TRBV20-1 among them) occurred more frequently in patients than in controls. Compared against controls, patients with multiple sclerosis displayed significantly lower normalized Chao1 diversity.

From germline, CDR1 is DFQATT and CDR2 SNEGSKA (reference sequence). The CDR3 consists of 15 residues. As for this clonotype: Its antigen is still unknown. One end of the junction varies from germline; a read error may be responsible.

Sequencing used blood. V is TRBV20-1 and J is TRBJ2-1, with 10 bases that match TRBD2. The TCR sequence derives from a girl between 5 and 17 years old with multiple sclerosis. CDR3 in amino acids: CSASSSGRLGNEQFF. The CDR3, as DNA: TGTAGTGCTAGTTCTAGCGGGAGACTTGGGAATGAGCAGTTCTTC.